The 5 T cell receptor beta chains reported below all come from one sample, sequenced in a study of blood T cell repertoires in COVID-19. Produced via immunoSEQ multiplex PCR; TCRdb's table is partial and in-frame only. The sample consists of hundreds of thousands of clones, less than 90% of them appearing once. The specimen was PBMCs or T cells enriched from blood (not recorded which). The origin of the receptors is a woman between 25 and 40 years old who had been exposed to COVID-19.

The V call is TRBV9, the J call TRBJ1-1, with TRBD1 matching 8 bases. Trimming took 3 bases from V and 10 from J; bases not matched to a gene: 11. Germline loops: CDR1 SGDLS, CDR2 YYNGEE. This CDR3 spans 14 amino acids. CDR3 amino acids: CASSARGQDHIAFF. The CDR3 nucleotides are TGTGCCAGCAGCGCTAGGGGACAGGACCATATAGCTTTCTTT.

This clone was counted a single time. The CDR3 loop is CASSQDTQMAFF. The CDR3 nucleotides read TGTGCCAGCAGCCAAGATACCCAGATGGCTTTCTTT. The chain couples TRBV3-1 (or the pseudogene TRBV3-2) to TRBJ1-1; no reliable D call. Per germline, CDR1 LGHDT and CDR2 YNNKEL (reference sequence). V lost 0 bases and J lost 11, with 10 bases in between. The CDR3 spans 12 residues.

The V call is TRBV28, the J call TRBJ1-2; no clear D gene. Between the trimmed V and J ends, which lost 3 bases and 2 bases, there was a span of 16 bases. This CDR3 region has 16 residues. Germline CDR1 MDHEN, CDR2 SYDVKM. The CDR3 here is CASSLNSPSWNYGYTF. For the CDR3, the DNA is TGTGCCAGCAGTTTGAACAGTCCCTCCTGGAACTATGGCTACACCTTC.

The chain uses TRBV2 and TRBJ1-2, with a weak D call TRBD1 (5 bases). Germline lookup yields CDR1 SNHLY and CDR2 FYNNEI. The CDR3 loop spans 11 amino acids. Trimming cost V 11 bases and J 7 bases, with 14 bases left between them. The CDR3: CARSAGGGYTF. The CDR3 bases are TGTGCCCGCTCGGCGGGGGGTGGCTACACCTTC.

V and J are TRBV2 and TRBJ1-1, with TRBD1 matching 8 bases. This CDR3 comprises 14 residues. Germline V gene lookup returns CDR1 SNHLY and CDR2 FYNNEI. V dropped 6 bases and J dropped 1; count of bases not matched to a gene: 4. The CDR3 spells CASSGQGANTEAFF. The CDR3 DNA sequence: TGTGCCAGCAGCGGACAGGGAGCGAACACTGAAGCTTTCTTT.